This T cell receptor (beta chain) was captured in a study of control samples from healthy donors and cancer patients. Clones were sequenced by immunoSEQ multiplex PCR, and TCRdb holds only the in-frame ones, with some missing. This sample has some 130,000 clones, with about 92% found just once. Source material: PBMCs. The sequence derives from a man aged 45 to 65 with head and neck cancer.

As DNA, the CDR3 is TGTGCCAGCAGCGTGGGGACAAGGGAGGGGAGGAACACTGAAGCTTTCTTT. Protein: CASSVGTREGRNTEAFF. The chain couples TRBV9 to TRBJ1-1, with D perhaps TRBD1 (6 bases). Trimming removed 2 bases from V and 1 base from J, with 18 bases in between. The germline CDR1 and CDR2 sequences are SGDLS and YYNGEE. The CDR3 is 17 amino acids.